Below are 21 T cell receptor beta chains sequenced from a single sample in a study of shared clonotypes between healthy human individuals. Measured with immunoSEQ multiplex PCR; TCRdb has only the in-frame clones, and not every one. This sample has about 2.4 million clones, with approximately 94% found just once. The specimen sequenced was naive CD4+ T cells from PBMCs. Documented subset: CD45RA+ positively selected. Receptors originate from a man younger than 35 in good health. Some clones in this sample may be carry-over from other donors' samples.

The J gene is TRBJ2-2, the V gene TRBV6-1; D not certain. The length of the CDR3 is 14 residues. The germline V gene encodes CDR1 MNHNS and CDR2 SASEGT. Trimming removed 4 bases at V and 2 bases at J, with 8 bases between. The CDR3 DNA follows: TGTGCCAGCAGTGCCCAGAGCAACACCGGGGAGCTGTTTTTT. The encoded protein is CASSAQSNTGELFF.

This clone was seen a single time. The rearrangement uses TRBV7-8 and TRBJ2-7; 9 bases are a match to TRBD1. The germline V gene has CDR1 SGHVS and CDR2 FQNEAQ. V lost 3 bases, J lost 4 bases, and 7 bases stayed unmatched. The CDR3 contains 15 residues. The CDR3 sequence: CASSFTGTGIYEQYF. DNA of the CDR3: TGTGCCAGCAGCTTTACCGGGACAGGGATTTACGAGCAGTACTTC. Drawing the rest from reference TRBV7-8 and TRBJ2-7, the complete variable domain is GAGVSQSPRYKVAKRGQDVALRCDPISGHVSLFWYQQALGQGPEFLTYFQNEAQLDKSGLPSDRFFAERPEGSVSTLKIQRTQQEDSAVYLCASSFTGTGIYEQYFGPGTRLTVT.

The V and J genes are TRBV29-1 and TRBJ2-1; D call uncertain. CDR1 SQVTM and CDR2 ANQGSEA come from the germline V gene. The length of the CDR3 is 14 residues. V was clipped by 5 bases and J by 3 bases, with 14 bases between them. The CDR3 loop is CSVIGLYVYNEQFF. The CDR3 region has the DNA TGCAGCGTTATAGGGCTCTACGTCTACAATGAGCAGTTCTTC.

The rearrangement joins TRBV5-6 to TRBJ2-7; D is undetermined. The CDR3 is 11 residues long. Trimming took 3 bases from V and 5 from J, leaving 6 bases between them. Looked up from germline, CDR1 is SGHDT and CDR2 is YYEEEE. The CDR3 DNA reads TGTGCCAGCAGCTGGGGTAACGAGCAGTACTTC. Its translation is CASSWGNEQYF.

The CDR3 nucleotides are TGTGCCAGCAGCGGGGGGACAGGGATCTACGAGCAGTACTTC. Translated, it gives CASSGGTGIYEQYF. The chain has TRBV9 and TRBJ2-7, with 9 bases lining up with TRBD1. The CDR3 has 14 residues. CDR1 is SGDLS and CDR2 is YYNGEE in the germline V gene. V gave up 3 bases and J gave up 3 bases; unmatched junction bases: 4.

This chain links TRBV15 with TRBJ2-7; D is ambiguous. Germline V gives CDR1 LNHNV, CDR2 YYDKDF (reference sequence). V lost 0 bases and J 4 bases, leaving 10 bases between the germline ends. This CDR3 is built from 14 residues. The CDR3 DNA follows: TGTGCCACCAGCAGAGAGGCACCAGCATACGAGCAGTACTTC. This encodes CATSREAPAYEQYF.

The chain combines TRBV19 with TRBJ1-4, with TRBD1 as a possible D gene (5 bases). Germline V gene lookup returns CDR1 LNHDA and CDR2 SQIVND (reference sequence). V was cut by 5 bases and J by 3 bases, with 13 bases left in between. This CDR3 has 15 residues. The CDR3 DNA reads TGTGCCAGTAGTCCGAGGAGGGGATCTAATGAAAAACTGTTTTTT. Translating it yields CASSPRRGSNEKLFF. Looking up the rest from reference TRBV19 and TRBJ1-4 gives the full variable domain: DGGITQSPKYLFRKEGQNVTLSCEQNLNHDAMYWYRQDPGQGLRLIYYSQIVNDFQKGDIAEGYSVSREKKESFPLTVTSAQKNPTAFYLCASSPRRGSNEKLFFGSGTQLSVL.

The chain links TRBV9 to TRBJ2-3, with 7 bases aligning to TRBD1. Germline V CDR1 and CDR2: SGDLS, YYNGEE. The CDR3 is 15 residues long. V lost 4 bases, J lost 4 bases, and 9 bases stayed unmatched. CDR3 protein: CASSITGVWSDTQYF. CDR3 nucleotide sequence: TGTGCCAGCAGCATCACAGGGGTCTGGTCAGATACGCAGTATTTT.

On this clone: This CDR3 is also generated by other DNA sequences in the sample. The genes are TRBV5-1 and TRBJ2-1, with 8 bases that match TRBD2. Germline V gene data show CDR1 as SGHRS and CDR2 as YFSETQ. V shed 5 bases and J 0 bases; nucleotides not matched to a gene: 7. CDR3 length equals 16 residues. The CDR3 DNA reads TGCGCCAGCAGGCGTACTAGCGGAGGCTCCTACAATGAGCAGTTCTTC. Translating gives CASRRTSGGSYNEQFF.

The chain employs TRBV19 and TRBJ1-1, with D unresolved. CDR3 length equals 14 residues. CDR1 is LNHDA and CDR2 is SQIVND in the germline V gene (reference sequence). V was shortened by 5 bases and J by 2 bases, with 12 bases between the two germline ends. The CDR3 loop reads CASSPRQINTEAFF. CDR3 sequence (DNA): TGTGCCAGTAGTCCTAGGCAGATCAACACTGAAGCTTTCTTT.

This clone was seen just once. The rearrangement uses TRBV6-1 and TRBJ2-2, with D maybe TRBD2 (6 bases). Germline V gives CDR1 MNHNS, CDR2 SASEGT. V gave up 6 bases and J gave up 0 bases, with 11 bases separating them. The CDR3 extends over 15 amino acids. The CDR3 sequence is CASRRDGSNTGELFF. The CDR3 nucleotides read TGTGCCAGCAGGCGGGACGGATCGAACACCGGGGAGCTGTTTTTT.

CDR3 nucleotides: TGTGCCAGCAGTGAAGCCTTAGGTCCCTACGAGCAGTACTTC. Translation: CASSEALGPYEQYF. The gene calls are TRBV6-1 and TRBJ2-7; D is undetermined. V dropped 0 bases and J dropped 2 bases, with 8 bases sitting between them. Germline CDR1 MNHNS, CDR2 SASEGT. This CDR3 region has 14 residues.

On this clone itself: The same CDR3 is also encoded by other DNA sequences in this sample. This chain uses TRBV5-1 with TRBJ1-1; D uncertain. V shed 2 bases and J shed 1 base, with 6 bases lying between them. Germline values: CDR1 SGHRS, CDR2 YFSETQ. This CDR3 has 13 amino acids. CDR3 residues: CASSFSENTEAFF. CDR3 bases: TGCGCCAGCAGCTTTTCAGAGAACACTGAAGCTTTCTTT.

V and J are TRBV5-1 and TRBJ2-1; 7 bases fit TRBD2. The germline gives CDR1 SGHRS, CDR2 YFSETQ. The CDR3 has 17 residues. V shed 0 bases, J shed 1 base, and the junction held 7 bases outside the gene matches. CDR3 loop: CASSLARSGTSYNEQFF. For the CDR3, the DNA is TGCGCCAGCAGCTTGGCCAGGAGCGGGACGTCCTACAATGAGCAGTTCTTC.

The V gene is TRBV4-1, the J gene TRBJ2-5; D call uncertain. The end of the DNA aligns better with TRBJ2-7, so the J call may be wrong. The germline V gene has CDR1 MGHRA and CDR2 YSYEKL. CDR3 size: 13 residues. The DNA of the CDR3 is TGCGCCAGCAGCCACAGGATCTCCTACGAGCAGTACTTC. It yields the protein CASSHRISYEQYF.

This chain links TRBV29-1 with TRBJ2-7; 7 positions agree with TRBD1. The CDR3 extends over 12 amino acids. Germline V CDR1 and CDR2: SQVTM, ANQGSEA. The junction had 5 bases not matched to a gene; V was cut back by 4 bases and J by 5 bases. In nucleotides, the CDR3 is TGCAGCGTTGGTGCACAGGGGAACGAGCAGTACTTC. Translation: CSVGAQGNEQYF.

A remark on this clone: Other DNA sequences in this sample translate to the same CDR3. The V call is TRBV28, the J call TRBJ2-7, with 9 bases aligning to TRBD1. Germline CDR1 reads MDHEN; CDR2 reads SYDVKM. This CDR3 contains 15 residues. With 6 bases clipped from V and 1 base from J, the junction kept 7 bases outside the gene matches. The CDR3 nucleotides read TGTGCCAGCAGCCGACCGGGACAGGGATCCTACGAGCAGTACTTC. Translated, it gives CASSRPGQGSYEQYF.

As to this clone: Distinct nucleotide sequences in the sample also encode this CDR3. The V call is TRBV19, the J call TRBJ2-7; no clear D gene. Trimming cost V 3 bases and J 0 bases, with 9 bases left between them. This CDR3 is built from 14 residues. CDR1 LNHDA and CDR2 SQIVND come from the germline V gene (reference sequence). The CDR3 nucleotides read TGTGCCAGTAGTATCGGGCCGAGCTCCTACGAGCAGTACTTC. Protein product: CASSIGPSSYEQYF.

The chain uses TRBV28 and TRBJ1-1; D not resolved. Per germline, CDR1 MDHEN and CDR2 SYDVKM. This CDR3 spans 13 amino acids. The ends were cut back, 8 bases at V and 3 bases at J, with 13 bases in the middle. For the CDR3, the DNA is TGTGCCAGCCACCCAAGGGAGGACACTGAAGCTTTCTTT. Protein: CASHPREDTEAFF.

This clone is a singleton in its sample. This sequence joins TRBV19 and TRBJ1-5, with TRBD1 as a possible D gene (5 bases). This CDR3 spans 16 amino acids. Germline CDR1 LNHDA, CDR2 SQIVND (reference sequence). With 3 bases removed from V and 0 bases from J, the gap between germline ends came to 12 bases. CDR3 region: CASSILRGNSNQPQHF. The CDR3 coding sequence is TGTGCCAGTAGTATCTTAAGGGGCAATAGCAATCAGCCCCAGCATTTT.

This clone was counted once. The V call is TRBV5-4, the J call TRBJ2-2; 7 bases fit TRBD2. V dropped 0 bases and J dropped 0; count of bases not matched to a gene: 5. Looked up from germline, CDR1 is SGHNT and CDR2 is YYREEE (reference sequence). This CDR3 contains 17 residues. The CDR3 is CASSLAAGLANTGELFF. CDR3 bases: TGTGCCAGCAGCTTGGCGGCTGGACTAGCGAACACCGGGGAGCTGTTTTTT.